This paragraph reports one T cell receptor (beta chain). Its antigen is still unknown. The data originate from a study of cytomegalovirus exposure and HLA in healthy donors. Findings and limits, study-wide: Reports indicate that TCR beta sequences accurately predicted the HLA-A and HLA-B alleles of most subjects. Sequence variants that were highly shared formed a cluster that was likely a sequencing artifact. HLA allele associations emerged for around 15,000 TCR beta sequences in a later analysis, at 0.05 false discovery rate.

Germline CDR1 is SGHAT and CDR2 is FQNNGV. The V end was cut by 4 bases, the J end by 0 bases, with 15 bases between. The length of the CDR3 is 16 residues. In the PCR, 60 Vbeta and 13 Jbeta primers were used. Profiled with immunoSEQ multiplex PCR; TCRdb holds only in-frame clones, not every one. This sample's clone table lists 150,000 to 200,000 clones. The V gene is TRBV11-2, the J gene TRBJ1-2; D may be TRBD1 (5 bases). The TCR was taken from a man aged 25-45 years in good health and CMV-seronegative. Material for sequencing was PBMCs. The CDR3 loop reads CASSWTRDSTNYGYTF. In nucleotides, the CDR3 is TGTGCCAGCAGCTGGACCCGGGACTCAACTAACTATGGCTACACCTTC.